This T cell receptor beta chain emerged from a study of T cells in localized non-small cell lung cancer (dated by TCRdb to 2018 to 2020). Study-level background: Comparing tumors with uninvolved tumor-adjacent lungs, the study looked at the T cell repertoires of 236 patients with early-stage NSCLC. The cohort consisted of 236 treatment-naive NSCLC patients whose localized lung tumors had been resected. A mean age of roughly 64 years was recorded for the NSCLC patients, of whom around 120 were male and about a hundred were female.

What the work shows at the level of the full study, not this receptor alone: Because of the exploratory design, TCR variables were selected using unadjusted p-values without false-discovery rate correction. Uninvolved tumor-adjacent lung showed the highest T cell clonality, higher than tumor, which suggests more focused antigenic responses in the adjacent lung. Longer overall survival was associated with higher T cell density in blood, whereas shorter survival was associated with higher clonality in adjacent lung. A median of roughly 56 of the top 100 tumor clones were detected in paired uninvolved adjacent lung, and 28 of these tumor clones were also found among the top 100 clones of the paired uninvolved adjacent lung. Because multi-region tumor sequencing was not performed, intratumor heterogeneity could not be ruled out.

The immunoSEQ Assay was used to sequence TCR beta CDR3 regions from DNA. The study's processing was this. To compute T cell density, TCR beta template counts were normalized to usable DNA, which was estimated by amplifying housekeeping genes. Richness was estimated with the preseqR package, extrapolating to 400,000 templates for PBMC samples and 120,000 templates for tissue samples. Clonality was taken to be one minus Pielou's evenness. Tissue-enriched TCRs were identified by differential abundance testing using productive amino-acid clonotypes, minimum total count 5 and alpha 0.1. The Jaccard Index and the Morisita Overlap Index were used to quantify repertoire overlap between compartments. TCR beta CDR3s were clustered by GLIPH together with public tetramer-defined viral CDR3s, and at least three viral sequences plus V-gene enrichment were required for viral motifs. Imported from immuneACCESS, the table was reduced by TCRdb to in-frame sequences with V and J called. These copies leave out some clones; in studies compared against another copy, an unresolved V gene accounts for under half, and the cause of the remainder is not known. For V, J and clone size, that table is used; D and trimming come from the DNA. The table for this sample lists about 74,000 clones; less than 85% of them were counted only once. Jointly, the top ten make up approximately 1.2% of the sample.

At diagnosis, peripheral blood, uninvolved tumor-adjacent lung and tumor were collected and were preserved as a mix of fresh-frozen and FFPE material. For TCR repertoire profiling, the blood samples were analyzed as peripheral blood mononuclear cells. Comment on this clone: This receptor's antigen is unknown. Base qualities were left out, and no much larger clone turns up one base away.

The source is a female donor older than 55 with stage I lung adenocarcinoma. This material consisted of peripheral blood, taken before any cancer treatment.

The sequenced DNA is TGTGCCAGCAGTGTAACAGCTCCAGCCTACAATGAGCAGTTCTTC. Its translation is CASSVTAPAYNEQFF. The sequence links TRBV6-1 to TRBJ2-1; there is no confident call for the D gene. The V and J ends are trimmed by 4 bases and 2 bases, leaving 12 bases between them. From the germline V gene, CDR1 is MNHNS and CDR2 is SASEGT. The CDR3 contains 15 residues, cysteine and phenylalanine counted. The entry retains the CDR3 DNA only, 45 bases that are in frame from base 1.